This T cell receptor (beta chain) was profiled in a study of OX40 agonist ivuxolimab in advanced cancers. Study-level background: An agonistic anti-OX40 (CD134) antibody, ivuxolimab, was used to treat the patients.

The CDR3 totals 16 residues. Germline lookup yields CDR1 LNHDA and CDR2 SQIVND (reference sequence). V was trimmed by 5 bases and J by 8 bases, leaving 22 bases between them. Worth noting for this clone: Antigen unknown.

Only in-frame clones appear in the TCRdb table, and some are missing; sequencing was by immunoSEQ multiplex PCR. Of approximately 51,000 clones in the sample, over 65% are singletons; the top ten hold under 2.5%. Overall study findings and caveats: Not determined was the antigen specificity of the expanded peripheral T cells.

This sample comprised CD4+ or CD8+ T cells sorted from blood, obtained in a trial of the OX40 agonist ivuxolimab. The TCR originated in an adult with an advanced solid tumor such as melanoma, head and neck, liver or kidney cancer. The J gene is TRBJ2-4, the V gene TRBV19, with a tentative D call TRBD1 (5 bases). The CDR3 region is CASSLHPVGAKDIQYF. CDR3 nucleotide sequence: TGTGCCAGTAGTCTTCACCCGGTTGGGGCGAAAGACATTCAGTACTTC.